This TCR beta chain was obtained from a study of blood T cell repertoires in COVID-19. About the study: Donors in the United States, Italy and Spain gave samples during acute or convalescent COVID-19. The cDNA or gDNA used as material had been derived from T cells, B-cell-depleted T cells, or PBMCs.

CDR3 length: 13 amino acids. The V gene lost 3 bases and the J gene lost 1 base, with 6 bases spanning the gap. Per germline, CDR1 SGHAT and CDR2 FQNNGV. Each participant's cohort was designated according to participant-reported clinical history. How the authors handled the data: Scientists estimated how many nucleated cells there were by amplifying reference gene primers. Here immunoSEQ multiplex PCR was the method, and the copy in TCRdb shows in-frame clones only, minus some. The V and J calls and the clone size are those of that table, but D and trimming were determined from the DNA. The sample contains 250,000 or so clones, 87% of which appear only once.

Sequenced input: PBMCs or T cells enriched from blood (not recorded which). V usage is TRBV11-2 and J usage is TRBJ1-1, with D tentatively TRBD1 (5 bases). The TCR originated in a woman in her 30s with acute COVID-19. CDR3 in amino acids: CASSFDRNTEAFF. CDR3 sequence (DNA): TGTGCCAGCAGCTTCGACAGGAACACTGAAGCTTTCTTT. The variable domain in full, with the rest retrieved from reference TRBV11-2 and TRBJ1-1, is EAGVAQSPRYKIIEKRQSVAFWCNPISGHATLYWYQQILGQGPKLLIQFQNNGVVDDSQLPKDRFSAERLKGVDSTLKIQPAKLEDSAVYLCASSFDRNTEAFFGQGTRLTVV.